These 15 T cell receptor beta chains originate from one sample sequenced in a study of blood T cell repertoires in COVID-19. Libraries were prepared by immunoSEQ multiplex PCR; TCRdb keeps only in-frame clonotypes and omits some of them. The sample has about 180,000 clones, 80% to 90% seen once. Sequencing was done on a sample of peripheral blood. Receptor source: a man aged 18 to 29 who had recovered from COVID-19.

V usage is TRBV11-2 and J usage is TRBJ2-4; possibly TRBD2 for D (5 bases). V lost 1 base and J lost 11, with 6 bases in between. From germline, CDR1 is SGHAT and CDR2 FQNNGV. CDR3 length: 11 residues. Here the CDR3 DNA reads TGTGCCAGCAGCTTAGGAGGGCTTCAGTACTTC. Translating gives CASSLGGLQYF.

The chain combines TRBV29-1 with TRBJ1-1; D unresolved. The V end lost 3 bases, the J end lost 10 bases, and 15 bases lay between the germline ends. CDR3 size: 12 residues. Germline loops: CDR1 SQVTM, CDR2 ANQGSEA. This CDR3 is CSVEGLGSRAFF. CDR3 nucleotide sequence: TGCAGCGTTGAGGGCTTGGGGAGTAGAGCTTTCTTT.

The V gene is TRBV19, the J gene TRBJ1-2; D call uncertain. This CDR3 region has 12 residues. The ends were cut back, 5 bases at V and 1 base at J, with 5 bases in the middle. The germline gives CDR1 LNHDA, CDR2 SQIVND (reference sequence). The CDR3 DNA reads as TGTGCCAGTAGTGTACTTAACTATGGCTACACCTTC. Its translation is CASSVLNYGYTF.

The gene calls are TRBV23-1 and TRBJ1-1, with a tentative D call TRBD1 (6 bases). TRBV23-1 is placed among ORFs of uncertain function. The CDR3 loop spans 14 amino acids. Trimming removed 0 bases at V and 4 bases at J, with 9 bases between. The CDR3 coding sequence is TGCGCCAGCAGTCAATCGGTAGGGGGCACTGAAGCTTTCTTT. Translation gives CASSQSVGGTEAFF.

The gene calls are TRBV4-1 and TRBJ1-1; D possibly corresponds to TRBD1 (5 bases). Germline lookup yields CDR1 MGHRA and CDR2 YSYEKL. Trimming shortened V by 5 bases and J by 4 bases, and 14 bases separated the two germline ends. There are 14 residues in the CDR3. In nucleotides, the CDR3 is TGCGCCAGCAGCTCCCTGCTCAGGGTCACTGAAGCTTTCTTT. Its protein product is CASSSLLRVTEAFF.

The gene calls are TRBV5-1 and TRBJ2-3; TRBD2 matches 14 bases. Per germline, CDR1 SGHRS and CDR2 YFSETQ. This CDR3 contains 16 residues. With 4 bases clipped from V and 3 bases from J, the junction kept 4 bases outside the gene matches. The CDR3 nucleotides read TGCGCCAGCAGCAAGGGGACTAGCGGGAGTACAGATACGCAGTATTTT. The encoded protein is CASSKGTSGSTDTQYF.

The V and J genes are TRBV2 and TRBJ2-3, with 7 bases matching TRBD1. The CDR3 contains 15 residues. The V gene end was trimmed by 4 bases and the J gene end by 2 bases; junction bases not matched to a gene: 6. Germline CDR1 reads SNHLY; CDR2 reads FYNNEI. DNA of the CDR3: TGTGCCAGCAGTGTTGACAGGGTTAACACAGATACGCAGTATTTT. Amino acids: CASSVDRVNTDTQYF.

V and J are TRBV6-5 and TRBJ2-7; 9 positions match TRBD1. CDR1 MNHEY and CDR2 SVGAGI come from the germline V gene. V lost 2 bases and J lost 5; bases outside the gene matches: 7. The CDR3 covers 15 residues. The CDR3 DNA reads TGTGCCAGCAGTTACCGAGGACAGGGGACCCACGAGCAGTACTTC. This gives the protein CASSYRGQGTHEQYF.

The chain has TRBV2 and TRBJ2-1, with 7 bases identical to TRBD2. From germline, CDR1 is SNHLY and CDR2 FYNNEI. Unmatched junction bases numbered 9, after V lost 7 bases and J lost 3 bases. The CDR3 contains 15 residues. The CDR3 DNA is TGTGCCAGCACCGGAAGCGGGACTGGCTACAATGAGCAGTTCTTC. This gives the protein CASTGSGTGYNEQFF.

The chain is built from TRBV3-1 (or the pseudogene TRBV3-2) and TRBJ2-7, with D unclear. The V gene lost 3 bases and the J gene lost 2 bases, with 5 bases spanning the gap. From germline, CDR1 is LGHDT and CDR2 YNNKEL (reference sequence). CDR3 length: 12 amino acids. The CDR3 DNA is TGTGCCAGCAGCCAGAGAACCTACGAGCAGTACTTC. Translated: CASSQRTYEQYF.

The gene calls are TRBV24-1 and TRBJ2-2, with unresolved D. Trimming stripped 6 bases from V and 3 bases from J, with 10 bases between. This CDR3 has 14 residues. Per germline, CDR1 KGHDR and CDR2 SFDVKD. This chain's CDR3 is CATSTSKYTGELFF. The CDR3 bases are TGTGCCACCAGTACGAGCAAGTACACCGGGGAGCTGTTTTTT.

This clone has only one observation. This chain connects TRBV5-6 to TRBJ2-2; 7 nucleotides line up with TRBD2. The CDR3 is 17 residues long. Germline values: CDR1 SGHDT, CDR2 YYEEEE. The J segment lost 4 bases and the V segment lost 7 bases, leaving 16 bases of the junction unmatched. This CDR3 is CASERGLAGVSTGELFF. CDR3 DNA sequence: TGTGCCAGCGAGCGGGGTTTGGCGGGAGTCTCCACCGGGGAGCTGTTTTTT.

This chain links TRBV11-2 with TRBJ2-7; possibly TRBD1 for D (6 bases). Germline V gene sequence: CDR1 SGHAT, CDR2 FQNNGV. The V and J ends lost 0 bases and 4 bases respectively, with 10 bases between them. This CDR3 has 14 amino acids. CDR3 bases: TGTGCCAGCAGCTTAGATGGGACACTTTACGAGCAGTACTTC. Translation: CASSLDGTLYEQYF.

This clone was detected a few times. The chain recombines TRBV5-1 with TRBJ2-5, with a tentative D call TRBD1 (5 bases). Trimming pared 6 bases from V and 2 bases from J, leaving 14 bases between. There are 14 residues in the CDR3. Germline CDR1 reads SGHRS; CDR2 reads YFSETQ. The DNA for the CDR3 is TGCGCCAGCACAAGACAGCCCCCTCAAGAGACCCAGTACTTC. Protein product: CASTRQPPQETQYF.

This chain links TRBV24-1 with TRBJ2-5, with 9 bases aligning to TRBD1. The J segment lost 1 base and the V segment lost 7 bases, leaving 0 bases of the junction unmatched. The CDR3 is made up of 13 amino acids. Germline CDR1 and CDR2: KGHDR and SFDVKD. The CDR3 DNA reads TGTGCCACCAGACAGGGGGCCCAAGAGACCCAGTACTTC. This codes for CATRQGAQETQYF.